This TCR beta chain derives from a study of identical twins. This clonotype was observed many times. CDR3 length: 15 amino acids. Germline V CDR1 and CDR2: MNHEY, SVGEGT. J was trimmed by 2 bases and V by 4 bases; bases with no gene match: 5. TCRdb passed the 5' RACE reads through MiXCR, listing each CDR3 protein once. The top ten clones hold 1.6% of a sample with some 600,000 distinct CDR3 sequences, under 8.5% of them seen once. These data also featured in a second study, about yellow fever vaccine responses in identical twins.

Material: PBMCs. This receptor was obtained from a woman between 18 and 30 years old in good health. This chain connects TRBV6-2 or TRBV6-3 to TRBJ2-3; 8 positions match TRBD1. CDR3 region: CASSSTGEATDTQYF. In nucleotides, the CDR3 is TGTGCCAGCAGTTCGACAGGGGAGGCCACAGATACGCAGTATTTT.